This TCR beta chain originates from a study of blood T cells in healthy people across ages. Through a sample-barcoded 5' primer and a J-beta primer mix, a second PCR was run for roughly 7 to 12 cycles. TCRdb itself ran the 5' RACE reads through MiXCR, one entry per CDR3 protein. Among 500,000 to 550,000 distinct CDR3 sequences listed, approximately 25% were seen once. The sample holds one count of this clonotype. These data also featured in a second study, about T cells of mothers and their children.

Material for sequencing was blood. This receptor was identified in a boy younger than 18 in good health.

CDR3 nucleotide sequence: TGTGCCAGCAGCCAAGCCCAATGGGGCACAGATACGCAGTATTTT. This translates into CASSQAQWGTDTQYF. The V gene is TRBV3-1, the J gene TRBJ2-3; D is ambiguous. V gave up 1 base and J gave up 1 base, with 9 bases separating them. Looked up from germline, CDR1 is LGHDT and CDR2 is YNNKEL (reference sequence). The CDR3 loop spans 15 amino acids.